This is a list of T cell receptor beta chains from one sample in a study of T cell responses to AZD1222 COVID-19 vaccine. Sequencing used immunoSEQ multiplex PCR; TCRdb keeps in-frame clones, though not all of them. The sample has about 120,000 clones; 87% are singletons. Specimen: peripheral blood, collected on day 0 of AZD1222 vaccination. All receptors come from an adult in good health. CDR3s include the opening cysteine and the closing phenylalanine or tryptophan. D genes are given only for firm matches. Rows give clone size only sometimes, using once, few, many, or a class for an expanded clone.

D gene	V gene	J gene	clone size	CDR3 DNA	CDR3 protein
TRBD1	TRBV5-1	TRBJ1-4	few	TGCGCCAGCAGCTTGGCCAGGGACAGGGGGGTTTTAGGTGAAAAACTGTTTTTT	CASSLARDRGVLGEKLFF
TRBD1	TRBV7-9	TRBJ2-3	once	TGTGCCAGCAGCTTAATTACAGGGGGTTATGAAGATACGCAGTATTTT	CASSLITGGYEDTQYF
TRBD1	TRBV29-1	TRBJ2-5	NA	TGCAGCGGGGACAGAGGAGAGACCCAGTACTTC	CSGDRGETQYF
NA	TRBV2	TRBJ1-1	NA	TGTGCCAGCAGACAGAACACTGAAGCTTTCTTT	CASRQNTEAFF
NA	TRBV27	TRBJ2-6	NA	TGTGCCAGCTCGAGGGACACCTCTGGGGCCAACGTCCTGACTTTC	CASSRDTSGANVLTF
TRBD2	TRBV28	TRBJ2-1	NA	TGTGCCAGCAGTCCACCAGGGCTAGCGGGAGGACTTGAGCAGTTCTTC	CASSPPGLAGGLEQFF
TRBD1	TRBV5-1	TRBJ1-2	few	TGCGCCAGCAGCGGAGGAGGGACAGGGCTCTATGGCTACACCTTC	CASSGGGTGLYGYTF
NA	TRBV3-1/TRBV3-2	TRBJ2-5	few	TGTGCCAGCAGCTACAGCAGGAGTGAGACCCAGTACTTC	CASSYSRSETQYF
NA	TRBV30	TRBJ1-3	NA	TGTGCCTGGAGTGTACTTGCAGGCGGAAACACCATATATTTT	CAWSVLAGGNTIYF
NA	TRBV7-2	TRBJ2-2	NA	TGTGCCAGCAGTCGTGGGCCTTACCCTAACACCGGGGAGCTGTTTTTT	CASSRGPYPNTGELFF
NA	TRBV9	TRBJ2-1	few	TGTGCCAGCAGCGTAGGTGGGAGTAACTACAATGAGCAGTTCTTC	CASSVGGSNYNEQFF
NA	TRBV28	TRBJ1-6	NA	TGTGCCAGCAACACGTCGGGGGGCAGGGTAAATTCACCCCTCCACTTT	CASNTSGGRVNSPLHF
NA	TRBV6-2/TRBV6-3	TRBJ2-3	NA	TGTGCCAGCAGTTACTTAGGGACGCAGTATTTT	CASSYLGTQYF
NA	TRBV12-3/TRBV12-4	TRBJ2-1	NA	TGTGCCAGCAGTTTAGTTGTTGAGCAGTTCTTC	CASSLVVEQFF
NA	TRBV2	TRBJ2-5	NA	TGTGCCAGCAGTGCACGGGGGAAGGAGACCCAGTACTTC	CASSARGKETQYF
TRBD2	TRBV9	TRBJ2-3	NA	TGTGCCAGCAGCCTCCCGGCGACTAGCGGGTACCCTAGCACAGATACGCAGTATTTT	CASSLPATSGYPSTDTQYF
NA	TRBV11-2	TRBJ2-7	NA	TGTGCCAGCAGCTTTAGCGGCAGCTCCTACGAGCAGTACTTC	CASSFSGSSYEQYF
NA	TRBV28	TRBJ1-4	NA	TGTGCCAGCAGTACCGCCCTGGGGGAAAAACTGTTTTTT	CASSTALGEKLFF
NA	TRBV2	TRBJ2-7	NA	TGTGCCAGCAGCACTAGCTACGAGCAGTACTTC	CASSTSYEQYF
TRBD2	TRBV28	TRBJ2-3	NA	TGTGCCAGCATAACACCGGGACTAACCATAGATACGCAGTATTTT	CASITPGLTIDTQYF
NA	TRBV7-8	TRBJ1-6	NA	TGTGCCAGCAGCTTAGTCCAGGGAAGATCACCCCTCCACTTT	CASSLVQGRSPLHF
TRBD2	TRBV3-1/TRBV3-2	TRBJ2-7	NA	TGTGCCAGCAGCCTCATAGCGGGACTCGACGAGCAGTACTTC	CASSLIAGLDEQYF
TRBD2	TRBV19	TRBJ2-1	once	TGTGCCAGTAGTAGGGGGGAGGGGACTTGGGACCTCGCCTACAATGAGCAGTTCTTC	CASSRGEGTWDLAYNEQFF
NA	TRBV7-2	TRBJ1-4	once	TGTGCCAGCAGCCCCAACAGACGGTCAACTAATGAAAAACTGTTTTTT	CASSPNRRSTNEKLFF
TRBD2	TRBV7-2	TRBJ2-7	NA	TGTGCCAGCAGCCCCCCAGCGGGAGTTGGCGAGCAGTACTTC	CASSPPAGVGEQYF
TRBD1	TRBV9	TRBJ2-7	many	TGTGCCAGCAGCGCGGGACAGGGTCCCGATAAGCAGTACTTC	CASSAGQGPDKQYF
TRBD2	TRBV29-1	TRBJ2-1	once	TGCAGCGCTGACGCGGGAGGGCCCGTAGGTGAGCAGTTCTTC	CSADAGGPVGEQFF
NA	TRBV2	TRBJ1-6	NA	TGTGCCAGCAGGGTAGATAATTCACCCCTCCACTTT	CASRVDNSPLHF
TRBD1	TRBV7-2	TRBJ2-3	NA	TGTGCCAGCAGCCTTGACAGGGTGGGAAAGTATTTT	CASSLDRVGKYF